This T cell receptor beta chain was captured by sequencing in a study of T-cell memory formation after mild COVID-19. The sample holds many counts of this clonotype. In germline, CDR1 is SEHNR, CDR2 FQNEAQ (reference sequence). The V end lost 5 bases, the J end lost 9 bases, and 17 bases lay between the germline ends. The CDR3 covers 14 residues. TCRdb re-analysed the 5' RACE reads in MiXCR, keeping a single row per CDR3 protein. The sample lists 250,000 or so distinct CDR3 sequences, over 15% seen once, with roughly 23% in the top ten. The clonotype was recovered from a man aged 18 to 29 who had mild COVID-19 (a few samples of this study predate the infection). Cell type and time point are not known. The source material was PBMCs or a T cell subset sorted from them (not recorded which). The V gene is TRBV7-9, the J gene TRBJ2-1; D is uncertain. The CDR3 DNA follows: TGTGCCAGCAGCCAGAGCCGCCAGCTTTCTGAGCAGTTCTTC. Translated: CASSQSRQLSEQFF.